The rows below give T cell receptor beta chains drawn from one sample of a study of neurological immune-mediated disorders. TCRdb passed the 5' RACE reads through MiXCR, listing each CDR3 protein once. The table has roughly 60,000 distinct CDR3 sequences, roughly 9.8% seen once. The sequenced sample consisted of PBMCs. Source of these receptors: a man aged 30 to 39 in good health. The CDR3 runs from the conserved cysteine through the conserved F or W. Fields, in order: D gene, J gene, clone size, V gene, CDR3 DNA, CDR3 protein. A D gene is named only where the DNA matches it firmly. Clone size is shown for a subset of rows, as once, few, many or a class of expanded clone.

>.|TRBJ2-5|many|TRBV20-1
TGCAGTGCCTATCCTGGGCGTTGGGAAGAGACCCAGTACTTC
CSAYPGRWEETQYF
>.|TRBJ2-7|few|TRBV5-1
TGCGCCAGCAGCTTGGGGTCGTCCCGTCTTCTCTACGAGCAGTACTTC
CASSLGSSRLLYEQYF
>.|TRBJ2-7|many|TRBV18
TGTGCCAGCTCACCAGCGTCGCGGGGTTCACACGAGCAGTACTTC
CASSPASRGSHEQYF
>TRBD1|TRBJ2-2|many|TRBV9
TGTGCCAGCAGCGTATGGGACAGGAACACCGGGGAGCTGTTTTTT
CASSVWDRNTGELFF
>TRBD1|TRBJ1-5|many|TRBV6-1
TGTGCCGTCGCGTTGGACAGGGGGCCGAATCAGCCCCAGCATTTT
CAVALDRGPNQPQHF
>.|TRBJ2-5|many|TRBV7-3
TGTGCCAGCAGCCAATCGTCGGTGGGGGAGACCCAGTACTTC
CASSQSSVGETQYF
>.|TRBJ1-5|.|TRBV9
TGTGCCAGCAGCGAGCACCAGGAATTGGGTCAGCCCCAGCATTTT
CASSEHQELGQPQHF
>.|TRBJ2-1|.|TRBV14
TGTGCCAGCAGCCAAGGTTCCGGAGGGTTTTACTCCTACAATGAGCAGTTCTTC
CASSQGSGGFYSYNEQFF
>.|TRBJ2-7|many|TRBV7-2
TGTGCCAGCAGCCAAGGACAGCACTACGAGCAGTACTTC
CASSQGQHYEQYF
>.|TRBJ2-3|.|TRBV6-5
TGTGCCAGCAGTTACACCCCCGGACACACAGATACGCAGTATTTT
CASSYTPGHTDTQYF
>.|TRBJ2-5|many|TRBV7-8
TGTGCCAGCAGCCCAATCTCTACGGGGTATTCGGCCCAGTACTTC
CASSPISTGYSAQYF
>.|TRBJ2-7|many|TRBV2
TGTGCCAGCAGTGAAGGGGCAGGGGCGTCCTACGAGCAGTACTTC
CASSEGAGASYEQYF
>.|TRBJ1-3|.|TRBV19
TGTGCCAGTAAACTCACGGAGAGCTCTGGAAACACCATATATTTT
CASKLTESSGNTIYF
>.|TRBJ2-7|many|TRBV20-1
TGCAGTGCTACCCCGGGACCCGACTACGAGCAGTACTTC
CSATPGPDYEQYF
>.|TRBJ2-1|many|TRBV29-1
TGCAGCACCCTGCTGGCAGGAGGGACGGGTGAGCAGTTCTTC
CSTLLAGGTGEQFF
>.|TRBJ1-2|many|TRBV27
TGTGCCAGCAGTCCTATCCCCGCAGGGAACAATGGCTACACCTTC
CASSPIPAGNNGYTF
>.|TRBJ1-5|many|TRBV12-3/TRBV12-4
TGTGCCAGCAGGAGCGGGACCCTTAGCAATCAGCCCCAGCATTTT
CASRSGTLSNQPQHF
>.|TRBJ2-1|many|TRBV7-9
TGTGCCAGCAGCGTCCAAGGAATGACACAGTTCTTC
CASSVQGMTQFF
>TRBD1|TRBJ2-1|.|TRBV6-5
TGTGCCAGCAGCTCGACAGGGGGCGGAATAAATGAGCAGTTCTTC
CASSSTGGGINEQFF
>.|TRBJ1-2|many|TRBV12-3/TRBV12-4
TGTGCCAGCAGTTCCATCACATGGCGTGAGAACTATGGCTACACCTTC
CASSSITWRENYGYTF
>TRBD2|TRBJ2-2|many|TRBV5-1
TGCGCCAGCTCACGGGGGGGACAGAACACCGGGGAGCTGTTTTTT
CASSRGGQNTGELFF
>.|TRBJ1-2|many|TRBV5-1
TGCGCCAGCAGCTTGGGGGCAGTTGATGGCTACACCTTC
CASSLGAVDGYTF
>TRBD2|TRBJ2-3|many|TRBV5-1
TGCGCCAGCGCGACTAGCGGGGTAGGCACAGATACGCAGTATTTT
CASATSGVGTDTQYF
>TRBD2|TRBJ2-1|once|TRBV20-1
TGCAGTGCTAGAGATATACTAGCGGGAGGGCGGTGGATGACCTACAATGACCAGTTCTTC
CSARDILAGGRWMTYNDQFF
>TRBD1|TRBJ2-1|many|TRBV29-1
TGCAGCGTTGAGCGACAGGGGGTCAATGAGCAGTTCTTC
CSVERQGVNEQFF
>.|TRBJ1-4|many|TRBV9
TGTGCCAGCAGCGTATCCGGGACGGGGCCCTTAACTAATGAAAAACTGTTTTTT
CASSVSGTGPLTNEKLFF
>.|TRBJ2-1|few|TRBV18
TGTGCCAGCTCCACGAGGGGGGACCGGGATGAGCAGTTCTTC
CASSTRGDRDEQFF
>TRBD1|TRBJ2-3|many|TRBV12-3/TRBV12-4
TGTGCCAGCAAGATCCAGGGGGTGACTGGCACAGATACGCAGTATTTT
CASKIQGVTGTDTQYF
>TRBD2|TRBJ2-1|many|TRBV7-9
TGTGCCAGCAGCCGATCTAGCGGATACAATGAGCAGTTCTTC
CASSRSSGYNEQFF
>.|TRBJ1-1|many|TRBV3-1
TGTGCCAGCAGCCAAGATTGGGGCAGGGCCACTGAAGCTTTCTTT
CASSQDWGRATEAFF
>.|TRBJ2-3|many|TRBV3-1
TGTGCCAGCAGCTTGAAAGATACGCAGTATTTT
CASSLKDTQYF
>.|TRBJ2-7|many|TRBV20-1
TGCAGTGCCCAGGGGGGCTTAGCGGAGAAGGGCTACGAGCAGTACTTC
CSAQGGLAEKGYEQYF
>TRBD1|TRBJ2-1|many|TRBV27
TGTGCCAGCAGTCTCAGGGGGCCTGAGCAGTTCTTC
CASSLRGPEQFF
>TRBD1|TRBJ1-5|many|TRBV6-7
TGTGCCAGCAGTTCGAGTACAGGGGTAAATCAGCCCCAGCATTTT
CASSSSTGVNQPQHF
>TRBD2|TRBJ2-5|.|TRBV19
TGTGCCAGTAGTACCTCTCAGGCCCTAGCGGGATGGGAGACCCAGTACTTC
CASSTSQALAGWETQYF
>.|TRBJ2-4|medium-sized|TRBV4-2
TGTGCCAGCAGCCAAGATCGAGCAAGAGGGGGTGACATTCAGTACTTC
CASSQDRARGGDIQYF
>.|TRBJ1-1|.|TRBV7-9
TGTGCCAGCAGCTTAGATCAAACAGGGAAAGCTTTCTTT
CASSLDQTGKAFF
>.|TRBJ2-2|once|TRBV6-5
TGTGCCAGCAGCCCGCGTGTTGAGGGCTGGGCGGCAGCCCCGAACACCGGGGAGCTGTTTTTT
CASSPRVEGWAAAPNTGELFF
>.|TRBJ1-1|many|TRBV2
TGTGCCAGCAGTGAACAGGGTAGGACTGAAGCTTTCTTT
CASSEQGRTEAFF
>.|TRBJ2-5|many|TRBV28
TGTGCCAGCAGCTTGGGGCCGGAGACCCAGTACTTC
CASSLGPETQYF
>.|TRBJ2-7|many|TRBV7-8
TGTGCCAGCAGCCCCGGGACTGCGAATTCCTACGAGCAGTACTTC
CASSPGTANSYEQYF
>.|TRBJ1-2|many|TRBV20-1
TGCAGTGCTAGTGGGGATACAGGGAACTATGGCTACACCTTC
CSASGDTGNYGYTF
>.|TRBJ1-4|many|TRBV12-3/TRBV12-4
TGTGCCAGCAGGGAGGTCGGCCAGAAAGAAAAACTGTTTTTT
CASREVGQKEKLFF
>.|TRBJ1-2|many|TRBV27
TGTGCCAGCAGTCTCCGAGGCAGCTATGGCTACACCTTC
CASSLRGSYGYTF
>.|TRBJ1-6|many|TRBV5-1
TGCGCCAGCAGAAGGGAAAGTAATTCACCCCTCCACTTT
CASRRESNSPLHF
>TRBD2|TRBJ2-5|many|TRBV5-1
TGCGCCAGCAGCCCGGGACTAGCGGGACAAGAGACCCAGTACTTC
CASSPGLAGQETQYF
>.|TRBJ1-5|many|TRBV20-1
TGCAGTGCTAGAGAATACGAAAGGACGAATCAGCCCCAGCATTTT
CSAREYERTNQPQHF
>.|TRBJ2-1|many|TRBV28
TGTGCCAGCGGAGGGGGGGCGGGAGTGGGCCGAATGAACAATGAGCAGTTCTTC
CASGGGAGVGRMNNEQFF
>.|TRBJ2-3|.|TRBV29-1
TGCAGCGTTGACACCTTGGCCACCGATACGCAGTATTTT
CSVDTLATDTQYF
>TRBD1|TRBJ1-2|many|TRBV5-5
TGTGCCAGCAGCATTGCGGGACAGGGAGGCTATGGCTACACCTTC
CASSIAGQGGYGYTF
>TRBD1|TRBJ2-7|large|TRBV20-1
TGCAGTGCTAGGGGACAGGGGGGTTACGAGCAGTACTTC
CSARGQGGYEQYF
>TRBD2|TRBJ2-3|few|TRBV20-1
TGCAGTGCTAGAGATACGGGACTAGCGGGAGTTTTAGATACGCAGTATTTT
CSARDTGLAGVLDTQYF
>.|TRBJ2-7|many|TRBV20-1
TGCAGTGCTAGAGATAGGACCAAACGATACGAGCAGTACTTC
CSARDRTKRYEQYF
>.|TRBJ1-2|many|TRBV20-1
TGCAGTGCTAGCAGGGTCGGCGGTTCTAACTATGGCTACACCTTC
CSASRVGGSNYGYTF
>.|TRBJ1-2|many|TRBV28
TGTGCCAGCAGTCCGGACAGAGCACCCTATGGCTACACCTTC
CASSPDRAPYGYTF
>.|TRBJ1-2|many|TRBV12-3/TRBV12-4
TGTGCCAGCAGTCCTCTTCTGGATGGCTACACCTTC
CASSPLLDGYTF
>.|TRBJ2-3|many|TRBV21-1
TGTGCCAGCAGCAAAGCGCTTAGGGGCAGAATAAGCACAGATACGCAGTATTTT
CASSKALRGRISTDTQYF